These T cell receptor beta chains were read from a single sample in a study of human CD8 memory T cell subsets. TCRdb re-called the 5' RACE reads; one entry per CDR3 protein, DNA not given. The listing contains 5,500 to 8,500 distinct CDR3 sequences. The sample consisted of CD8+ T cells from PBMCs. The receptors were sampled from a human donor in good health. The CDR3 runs from the conserved cysteine through the conserved F or W. Clone size, where shown, is once, few, many, or a class for clones that have expanded.

TRBV20-1	NA	13	TRBJ2-7	CSAPGQGQFEQYF
TRBV3-1	NA	14	TRBJ2-3	CASSQDVRTDTQYF
TRBV29-1	medium-sized	12	TRBJ1-2	CSVDGTNYGYTF
TRBV3-1	medium-sized	16	TRBJ1-2	CASSQDSGRANYGYTF
TRBV7-2	NA	16	TRBJ2-2	CASSLVRFSNTGELFF
TRBV27	NA	15	TRBJ2-1	CASSPLERAYNEQFF
TRBV5-5	NA	14	TRBJ2-7	CASRHVGHYYEQYF
TRBV7-8	NA	14	TRBJ2-7	CASSAAGLTYEQYF
TRBV28	NA	16	TRBJ2-7	CASRTGTGFVFHEQYF
TRBV5-6	NA	14	TRBJ2-7	CASSLGGFGYEQYF
TRBV7-6	NA	13	TRBJ2-7	CASSSGTGPEQYF
TRBV12-3/TRBV12-4	NA	12	TRBJ2-1	CASSFSIGEQFF
TRBV27	NA	13	TRBJ1-2	CASSLSGAYGYTF
TRBV27	NA	16	TRBJ2-7	CASTGLAGGYSYEQYF
TRBV19	NA	12	TRBJ1-2	CASSTRVEGYTF
TRBV7-3	NA	13	TRBJ2-3	CASSLKEPDTQYF
TRBV6-2/TRBV6-3	NA	15	TRBJ2-7	CASSSPGTPNYEQYF
TRBV20-1	medium-sized	11	TRBJ1-2	CSARTDRGYTF
TRBV29-1	NA	11	TRBJ2-1	CSGGNYNEQFF
TRBV28	medium-sized	11	TRBJ1-1	CASSFFEEAFF
TRBV20-1	NA	14	TRBJ1-2	CSARSTGALYGYTF
TRBV7-8	medium-sized	15	TRBJ1-5	CASSPRQGPSGVQHF
TRBV7-9	NA	17	TRBJ2-1	CASSQGTSGRPYNEQFF
TRBV2	NA	13	TRBJ1-2	CASGPGVNYGYTF
TRBV27	medium-sized	12	TRBJ1-5	CASSLGAGPQHF
TRBV5-4	NA	19	TRBJ2-1	CASSPDRTGELSLDNEQFF
TRBV29-1	medium-sized	14	TRBJ2-1	CSVSGTRNANEQFF
TRBV28	NA	16	TRBJ1-2	CASGKGGSGQIYGYTF
TRBV5-1	NA	17	TRBJ2-5	CASSLGSGRPQQETQYF
TRBV18	NA	12	TRBJ2-1	CASSPSGPEQFF
TRBV5-6	medium-sized	13	TRBJ2-7	CASSFRQGREQYF
TRBV27	NA	15	TRBJ2-2	CASSLRLANTGELFF
TRBV7-9	NA	15	TRBJ2-1	CASSDLARPYNEQFF
TRBV28	medium-sized	12	TRBJ2-7	CASTNPRGGQYF
TRBV21-1	NA	15	TRBJ2-2	CASTLGGRTTGELFF
TRBV5-5	NA	16	TRBJ1-1	CASSSTTGGFRTEAFF
TRBV12-3/TRBV12-4	NA	15	TRBJ2-3	CASSIYGEMTDTQYF
TRBV28	NA	14	TRBJ2-5	CASSLQGYEETQYF
TRBV7-8	NA	16	TRBJ2-3	CASSSPPLAVTDTQYF
TRBV7-9	NA	14	TRBJ2-7	CASSQTPGVYEQYF
TRBV2	NA	14	TRBJ2-1	CASLDRGMYNEQFF
TRBV29-1	NA	13	TRBJ2-7	CSVLAVDSYEQYF
TRBV11-2	NA	14	TRBJ1-1	CASSLGGPNTEAFF
TRBV28	NA	13	TRBJ1-2	CASSFGNRYGYTF
TRBV29-1	NA	12	TRBJ2-2	CSAWTWAGELFF
TRBV7-9	NA	13	TRBJ2-1	CASKGLAGGLQFF
TRBV27	NA	14	TRBJ2-7	CASSQDRGAYEQYF
TRBV29-1	NA	13	TRBJ2-1	CSVEDRLAHEQFF
TRBV28	medium-sized	12	TRBJ1-6	CASTSQRGPLHF
TRBV11-2	NA	12	TRBJ2-1	CASSWTAREQFF
TRBV19	NA	12	TRBJ2-7	CASSPDRNEQYF
TRBV7-9	NA	14	TRBJ2-1	CASSSTVGYNEQFF
TRBV7-9	NA	16	TRBJ2-1	CASILLSTSGPNEQFF
TRBV10-2	NA	15	TRBJ2-3	CASSDRPLLTDTQYF
TRBV15	NA	14	TRBJ2-3	CATSRDPQTDTQYF